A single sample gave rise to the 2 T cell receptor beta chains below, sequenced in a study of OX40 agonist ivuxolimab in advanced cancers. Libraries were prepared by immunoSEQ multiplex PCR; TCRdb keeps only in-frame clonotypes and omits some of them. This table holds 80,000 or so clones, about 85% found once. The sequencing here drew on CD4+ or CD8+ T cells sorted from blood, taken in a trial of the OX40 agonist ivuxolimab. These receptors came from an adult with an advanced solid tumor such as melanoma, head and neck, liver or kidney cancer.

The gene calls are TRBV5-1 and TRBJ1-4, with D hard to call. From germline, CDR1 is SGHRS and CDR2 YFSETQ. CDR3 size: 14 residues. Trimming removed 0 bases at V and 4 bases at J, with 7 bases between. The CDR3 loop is CASSLAGLNEKLFF. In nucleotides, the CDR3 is TGCGCCAGCAGCTTGGCGGGTCTTAATGAAAAACTGTTTTTT.

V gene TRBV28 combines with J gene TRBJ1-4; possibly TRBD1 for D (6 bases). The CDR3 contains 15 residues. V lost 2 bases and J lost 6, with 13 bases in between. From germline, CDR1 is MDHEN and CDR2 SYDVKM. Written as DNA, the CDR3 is TGTGCCAGCAGTTTACTGGGGGGCTTGTATGAAAAACTGTTTTTT. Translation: CASSLLGGLYEKLFF.